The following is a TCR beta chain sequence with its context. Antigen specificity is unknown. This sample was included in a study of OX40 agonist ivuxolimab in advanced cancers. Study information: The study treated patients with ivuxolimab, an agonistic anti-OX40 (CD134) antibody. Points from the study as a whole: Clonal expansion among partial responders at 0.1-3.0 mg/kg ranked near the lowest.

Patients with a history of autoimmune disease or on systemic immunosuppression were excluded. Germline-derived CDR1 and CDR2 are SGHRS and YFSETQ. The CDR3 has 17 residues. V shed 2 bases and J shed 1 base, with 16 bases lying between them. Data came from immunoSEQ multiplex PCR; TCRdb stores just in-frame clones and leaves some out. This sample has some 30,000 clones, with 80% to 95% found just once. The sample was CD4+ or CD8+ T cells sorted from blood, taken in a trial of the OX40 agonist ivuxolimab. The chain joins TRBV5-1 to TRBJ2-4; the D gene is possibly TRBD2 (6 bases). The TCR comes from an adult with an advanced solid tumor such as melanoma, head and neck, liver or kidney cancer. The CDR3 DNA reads TGCGCCAGCAGCTTCCGTGGGCCCAGCGGGGCCAAAAACATTCAGTACTTC. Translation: CASSFRGPSGAKNIQYF.